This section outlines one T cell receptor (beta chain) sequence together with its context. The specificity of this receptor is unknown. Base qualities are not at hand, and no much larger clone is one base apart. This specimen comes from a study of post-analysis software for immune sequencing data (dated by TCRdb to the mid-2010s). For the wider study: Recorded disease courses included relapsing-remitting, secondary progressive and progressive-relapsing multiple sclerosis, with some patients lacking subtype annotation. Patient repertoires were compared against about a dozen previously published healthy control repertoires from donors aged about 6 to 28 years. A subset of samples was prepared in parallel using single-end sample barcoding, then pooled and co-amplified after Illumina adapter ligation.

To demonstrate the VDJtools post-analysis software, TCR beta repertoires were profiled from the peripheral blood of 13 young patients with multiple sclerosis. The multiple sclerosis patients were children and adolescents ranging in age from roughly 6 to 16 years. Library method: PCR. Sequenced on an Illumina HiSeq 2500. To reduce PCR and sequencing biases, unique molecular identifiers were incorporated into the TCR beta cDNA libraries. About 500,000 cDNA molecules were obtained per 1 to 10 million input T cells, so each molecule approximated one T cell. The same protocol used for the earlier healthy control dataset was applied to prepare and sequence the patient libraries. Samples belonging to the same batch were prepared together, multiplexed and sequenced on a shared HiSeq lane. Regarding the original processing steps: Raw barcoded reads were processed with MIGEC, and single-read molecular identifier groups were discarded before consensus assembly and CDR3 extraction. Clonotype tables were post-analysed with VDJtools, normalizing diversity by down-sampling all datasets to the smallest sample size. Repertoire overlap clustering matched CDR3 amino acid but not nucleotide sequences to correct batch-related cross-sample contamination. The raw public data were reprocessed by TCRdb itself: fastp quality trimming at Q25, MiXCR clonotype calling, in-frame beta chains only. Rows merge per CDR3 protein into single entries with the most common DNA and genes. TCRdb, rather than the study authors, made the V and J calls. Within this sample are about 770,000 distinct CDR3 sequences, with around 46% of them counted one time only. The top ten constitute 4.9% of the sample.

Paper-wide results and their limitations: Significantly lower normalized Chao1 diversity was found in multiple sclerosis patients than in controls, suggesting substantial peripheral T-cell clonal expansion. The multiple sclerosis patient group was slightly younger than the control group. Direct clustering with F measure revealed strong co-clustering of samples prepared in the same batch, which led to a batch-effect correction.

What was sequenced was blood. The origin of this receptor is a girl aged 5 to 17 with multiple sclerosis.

The CDR3 reads as follows: CASSYTSSSYEQYF. The sequenced DNA: TGTGCCAGCAGTTACACCTCCTCGAGCTACGAGCAGTACTTC. The chain employs TRBV6-2 or TRBV6-3 and TRBJ2-7; the D segment cannot be called with confidence. V is reduced by 2 bases and J by 3 bases, leaving a spacing of 11 bases between them. Based on the germline V gene, the CDR1 and CDR2 sequences are MNHEY and SVGEGT. The CDR3 covers 14 residues, taking in both the cysteine and the phenylalanine. Only the CDR3 region is kept as DNA, spanning 42 bases read in frame from base 1.